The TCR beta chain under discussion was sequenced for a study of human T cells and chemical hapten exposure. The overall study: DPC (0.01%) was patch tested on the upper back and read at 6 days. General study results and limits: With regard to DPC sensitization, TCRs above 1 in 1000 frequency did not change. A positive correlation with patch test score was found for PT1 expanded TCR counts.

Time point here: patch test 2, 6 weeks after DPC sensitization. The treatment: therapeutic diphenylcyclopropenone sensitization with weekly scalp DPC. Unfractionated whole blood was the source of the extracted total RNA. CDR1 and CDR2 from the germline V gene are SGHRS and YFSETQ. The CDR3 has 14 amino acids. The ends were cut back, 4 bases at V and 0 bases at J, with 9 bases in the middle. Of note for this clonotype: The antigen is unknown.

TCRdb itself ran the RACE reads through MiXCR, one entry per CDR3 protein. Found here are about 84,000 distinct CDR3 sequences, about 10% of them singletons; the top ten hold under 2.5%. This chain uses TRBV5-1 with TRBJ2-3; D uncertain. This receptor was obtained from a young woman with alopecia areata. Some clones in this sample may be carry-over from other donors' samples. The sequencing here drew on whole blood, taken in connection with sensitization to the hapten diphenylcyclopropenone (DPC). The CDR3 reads CASSATFSTDTQYF. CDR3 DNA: TGCGCCAGCAGCGCCACCTTCAGCACAGATACGCAGTATTTT.